Detailed here is one T cell receptor beta chain. Its antigen has not been determined. No base quality values were provided; no much bigger clone lies one nucleotide off. The sample comes from a study of cytomegalovirus exposure and HLA in healthy donors (dated 2017 in TCRdb). General notes on the study: An earlier analysis of some 600 of the donors reported under 300 Gb of sequence data and 117 million unique TCR beta sequences obtained from 180 million or so T cells. The T cell repertoires of about 700 subjects were profiled by immunosequencing and related to cytomegalovirus serostatus. Typing coverage differed by locus: A, B, C, DRB1 and DQB1 were typed in roughly 620-630 donors, DQA1 in 522, DPA1 in nearly 610, and DPB1 in 400 to 490. An early release that covered approximately 600 HLA-typed donors contained around 300 gigabases of sequencing data and around 85 million unique TCR sequences. Both class I and class II loci were covered by HLA typing, at four-digit resolution. Alongside the repertoire data, information on donor age, sex, ethnicity and CMV serostatus was compiled. Among the roughly 400 genotyped donors, approximately 76% belonged to the genetic ancestry cluster associated with self-reported Caucasian donors. On average, about 200,000 unique TCR beta nucleotide sequences were sequenced per donor among fewer than 500 genotyped donors of the cohort, with 15% to 20% of those sequences being non-productive. All discovery cohort repertoires had been generated on a single sequencing platform. In addition to the first cohort of approximately 650 subjects, a separate validation cohort of 100 to 150 different subjects was used. In a later analysis, previously published TCR beta repertoires from several hundred donors were re-analyzed and high-resolution HLA genotyping was added so that TCR occurrence patterns could be studied. Genome-wide SNP genotypes for about 60% of the roughly 700 donors were used in a later genetic analysis, which treated that subset as a discovery cohort. To predict cytomegalovirus infection status, the study brought together high-throughput TCR immunosequencing, statistical association of individual TCRs with disease status, and machine learning. Roughly 5 DR-DQ haplotypes were handled as single units for association and clustering, since linkage in the cohort was strong. In the later analysis, no new phenotypic data were used to find candidate immune exposures; instead, reliance was placed on TCR beta sequences and their occurrence across donors. The study was designed to test whether signatures of past pathogen exposure could be identified by cataloging public T cell receptors. An earlier analysis of approximately 580 of the donors used high-throughput TCR beta sequencing to judge whether each TCR beta V gene segment behaved as functional or pseudogenic.

Its CDR3 holds 16 amino acids, cysteine through phenylalanine. Only the CDR3 DNA stays, 48 bases, in frame from base 1. V is shortened by 4 bases, J by 2 bases, and the region joining them spans 15 bases. From the germline V gene, CDR1 is SGHRS and CDR2 is YFSETQ. The cohort comprised hundreds of healthy bone marrow donors. All cohort members were sampled while nominally healthy, although unrecorded immune exposures were likely present. The donor was CMV seropositive and belonged to the group of about 290 seropositive cohort members. A peripheral blood sample was provided by each donor, and peripheral blood mononuclear cells were used for TCR beta sequencing. Genomic DNA was extracted from the blood cell samples with the Qiagen DNeasy Blood Extraction Kit. Study-wide conclusions, independent of this receptor: A later analysis found that most CMV-associated TCR beta chains appeared HLA-restricted, with HLA associations seemingly driven largely by CMV exposure. Because some donors lacked HLA typing at each locus, the association tests relied only on the typed subset. Roughly uniform sequencing depth across donors was assumed in presence/absence analyses, although this assumption may not hold. Most TCR sequences were seen in very few donors, while some public TCRs were found in many individuals. CMV serostatus was the only immune exposure information available for the cohort. This cohort had only TCR beta chains sequenced, and the lack of alpha or paired-chain data limited which features could be detected. Correlated functional status among segregating V segments might be attributable to linkage disequilibrium, but an unknown experimental factor could not be ruled out. The 87-base-pair reads could not distinguish some IMGT-functional V segments, including TRBV6-2 and TRBV6-3, so those segments were excluded. Specific HLA alleles were associated with over 15,000 TCR beta sequences at a false discovery rate of 0.05 in a later analysis. Several of the top co-occurrence clusters appeared to be linked to parvovirus B19, influenza, CMV and Epstein-Barr virus, according to a later analysis. In a later genetic analysis, a missense DCLRE1C variant was associated with V-gene and J-gene trimming of TCR beta chains, and the association was replicated in an independent cohort. About 17 rarely observed V segments, including chromosome 9 orphons, were excluded from the earlier analysis of a few hundred of the donors because counts were too low. A later analysis found that TCR association rates varied across HLA loci, with DRB1 alleles showing the most associated TCRs and HLA-C alleles the fewest. The sequencing pipeline was judged likely to have produced a cluster of highly shared sequence variants as a technical artifact. Cytomegalovirus status was reported to be diagnosed by the classifier with high specificity and sensitivity in both the original and validation cohorts. In the study, 164 TCR beta chains were listed as associated with cytomegalovirus. An earlier analysis of around 540 of the donors showed that most TCR beta V segments appeared in productive rearrangements either about 87% or about 30% of the time, which broadly matched IMGT annotations. Compared with equally common non-associated chains, HLA-associated TCR beta chains in a later analysis were more clonally expanded and had lower generation probabilities. The authors suggested that the approach could potentially be extended to other disease states and immunological phenotypes. A further reported finding was that TCR beta sequences accurately predicted the HLA-A and HLA-B alleles for most subjects in the first cohort. Three of the identified cytomegalovirus-associated TCR beta chains were confirmed in vitro to be specific for cytomegalovirus antigens. When HLA alleles, especially DR and DQ, strongly co-occurred, attributing TCR associations to individual alleles was difficult. A later genetic analysis reported fewer N-insertions in productive TCRs among donors in an Asian-associated ancestry cluster than the roughly 620-donor mean.

Libraries were prepared through the immunoSEQ multiplex PCR assay. A mixture of 60 forward primers for TCR Vbeta segments and 13 reverse primers for TCR Jbeta segments was used in the multiplex PCR. Amplification of the CDR3 region of rearranged TCR beta genes was performed with a multiplex PCR assay on genomic DNA. The Illumina HiSeq System was used to sequence the amplified TCR beta libraries as 87-base-pair reads. The study's processing was this. In a later analysis, approximately 74 million unique TCR beta chains were counted across the approximately 640 repertoires, and roughly 9.9 million of these chains were shared by at least two donors. Raw reads were error-corrected and collapsed into unique sequences by a nearest-neighbor algorithm in which closely related sequences were merged to remove PCR and sequencing errors. CDR3 sequences were aligned to IMGT reference sequences to assign V, D and J gene segments. Each retained sequence needed at least a six-nucleotide match to both a V gene segment and a J gene segment. A rearrangement counted as productive if the CDR3 had no stop codons and remained in frame with V and J, and every other rearrangement counted as non-productive. CDR3 was defined by IMGT convention, running from the second conserved V-encoded cysteine to the conserved J-encoded phenylalanine. In an earlier analysis of roughly 580 of the donors, sequences lacking an unambiguous match to a single V gene segment were excluded. An earlier analysis of approximately 590 of the donors classified V segments as functional when productive rearrangements were above 56.7% and as segregating when the standard deviation between donors was above 5%. A statistical classification framework was built to diagnose cytomegalovirus status from the catalog of TCR beta chain sequences. A later analysis assigned V and J genes by comparing TCR nucleotide sequences with IMGT/GENE-DB human TR gene sequences. The TCRdist pipeline was used in a later analysis to assign CDR3 sequences and most-parsimonious VDJ recombination scenarios. A later analysis defined each TCR beta chain by its CDR3 amino acid sequence plus V-gene family, and excluded reads lacking a unique V-gene family. As a way to deal with suspected cross-contamination and a sequencing artifact, a later analysis dropped roughly 600 nucleotide sequences that were highly shared and had low generation probability. In a later analysis, a clonal expansion index was calculated for each public chain from normalized within-repertoire ranks of inferred template counts. In a later analysis, generation probabilities were computed using a VDJ recombination model fitted to out-of-frame rearrangements, and the results were checked against IGoR. A later analysis scored TCR-TCR, TCR-HLA and TCR-CMV co-occurrence with hypergeometric tests, applying a repertoire-size bias correction to TCR pairs. To estimate false discovery rates, a later analysis permuted the HLA or CMV assignments 20 times. In a later analysis, co-occurring TCRs were grouped using DBSCAN, and TCRdist sequence similarity was added for clustering within HLA-allele-positive subsets. Repertoires with fewer than 30,000 or more than 120,000 public chains were left out of co-occurrence clustering, as were five repertoires with anomalous nucleotide sharing. TCRdb retrieved this table from immuneACCESS and kept in-frame rearrangements only. Not all clones are present; in checked studies, unresolved V genes account for under half, and no reason is known for the remainder. V, J and clone size reflect that table, while D and trimming were determined from the DNA. The sample yields about 120,000 clones; approximately 81% were counted once. In total, the top ten clones hold around 4.5% of the sample.

This TCR was sampled from a man aged 30 to 45 in good health and CMV-seropositive. This sequence uses TRBV5-1 and TRBJ2-2; the D segment cannot be called with confidence. Sequencing was done on a sample of PBMCs. The CDR3 region: CASSKTATPNTGELFF. At the DNA level, the sequence is TGCGCCAGCAGCAAAACAGCAACCCCTAACACCGGGGAGCTGTTTTTT. With the portions outside the CDR3 filled from the reference TRBV5-1 and TRBJ2-2 genes, the complete variable region becomes KAGVTQTPRYLIKTRGQQVTLSCSPISGHRSVSWYQQTPGQGLQFLFEYFSETQRNKGNFPGRFSGRQFSNSRSEMNVSTLELGDSALYLCASSKTATPNTGELFFGEGSRLTVL.